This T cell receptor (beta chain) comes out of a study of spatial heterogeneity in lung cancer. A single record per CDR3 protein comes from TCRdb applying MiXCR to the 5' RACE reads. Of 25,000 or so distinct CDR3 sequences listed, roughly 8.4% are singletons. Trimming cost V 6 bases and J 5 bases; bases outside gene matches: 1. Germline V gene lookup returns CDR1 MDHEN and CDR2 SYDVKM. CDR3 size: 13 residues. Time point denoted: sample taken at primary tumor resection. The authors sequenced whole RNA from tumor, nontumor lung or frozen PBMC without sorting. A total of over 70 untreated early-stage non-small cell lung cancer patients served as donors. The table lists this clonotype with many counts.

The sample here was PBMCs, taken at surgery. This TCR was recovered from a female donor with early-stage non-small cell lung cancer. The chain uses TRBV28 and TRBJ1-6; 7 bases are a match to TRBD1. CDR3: CASRQGNNSPLHF. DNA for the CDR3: TGTGCCAGCAGACAGGGGAATAATTCACCCCTCCACTTT. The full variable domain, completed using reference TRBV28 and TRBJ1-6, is DVKVTQSSRYLVKRTGEKVFLECVQDMDHENMFWYRQDPGLGLRLIYFSYDVKMKEKGDIPEGYSVSREKKERFSLILESASTNQTSMYLCASRQGNNSPLHFGNGTRLTVT.